A selection of T cell receptor beta chains follows, all from one sample in a study of T cell changes during pregnancy in multiple sclerosis. Using immunoSEQ multiplex PCR, the repertoire was profiled, and TCRdb retains in-frame clones only, with some absent. The data hold approximately 88,000 clones, with 90% to 95% observed a single time. The specimen comprised peripheral blood, sampled in the third trimester of pregnancy. Source of these receptors: a female donor with multiple sclerosis, enrolled in a pregnancy study. CDR3s include the opening cysteine and the closing phenylalanine or tryptophan. Each record gives: V gene, clone size, D gene, J gene, CDR3 protein, CDR3 DNA. A D gene is named only where the DNA matches it firmly. Rows may omit the clone size; those that give it use once, few, many or a size class.

TRBV6-5	NA	TRBD2	TRBJ2-1	CASSYSLAGGYNEQFF	TGTGCCAGCAGTTACTCGCTAGCGGGAGGGTACAATGAGCAGTTCTTC
TRBV19	NA	NA	TRBJ1-3	CASSPSESAPGNTIYF	TGTGCCAGTAGTCCGAGCGAGTCAGCCCCTGGAAACACCATATATTTT
TRBV7-9	NA	NA	TRBJ2-7	CASSLMTELGEQYF	TGTGCCAGCAGCTTAATGACAGAGTTGGGCGAGCAGTACTTC
TRBV19	NA	NA	TRBJ2-7	CASSLRSIGWEQYF	TGTGCCAGTAGTCTTCGATCCATCGGGTGGGAGCAGTACTTC
TRBV27	NA	NA	TRBJ1-2	CASSAGSFLGYTF	TGTGCCAGCAGTGCCGGGAGCTTCTTGGGCTACACCTTC
TRBV29-1	NA	TRBD1	TRBJ2-1	CSVSQGANEQFF	TGCAGCGTTTCACAGGGGGCTAATGAGCAGTTCTTC
TRBV6-1	once	NA	TRBJ1-3	CASSEGRLNGNTIYF	TGTGCCAGCAGTGAAGGGAGACTTAATGGAAACACCATATATTTT
TRBV6-1	NA	NA	TRBJ2-1	CASSEARQSYNEQFF	TGTGCCAGCAGTGAAGCGCGACAAAGCTACAATGAGCAGTTCTTC
TRBV19	NA	NA	TRBJ1-2	CASTLRGLYGYTF	TGTGCCAGTACTTTGCGGGGATTATATGGCTACACCTTC
TRBV27	NA	TRBD1	TRBJ1-4	CASSYRDRGLGKEKLFF	TGTGCCAGCAGTTATCGGGACAGGGGGCTCGGAAAGGAAAAACTGTTTTTT
TRBV7-2	NA	NA	TRBJ1-2	CASSTPPSGYTF	TGTGCCAGCAGCACACCCCCGTCGGGCTACACCTTC
TRBV30	NA	TRBD1	TRBJ1-4	CAWTRQGYEKLFF	TGTGCCTGGACTAGACAGGGCTATGAAAAACTGTTTTTT
TRBV29-1	NA	TRBD1	TRBJ1-2	CSGRQGGAGYTF	TGCAGCGGAAGACAGGGTGGGGCCGGCTACACCTTC
TRBV5-1	NA	NA	TRBJ2-5	CASSPEVIETQYF	TGCGCCAGCAGCCCTGAGGTAATAGAGACCCAGTACTTC
TRBV2	NA	TRBD1	TRBJ2-5	CASSPGQGLETQYF	TGTGCCAGCAGTCCGGGACAGGGGTTAGAGACCCAGTACTTC
TRBV28	NA	TRBD1	TRBJ1-2	CASRTGTFDYGYTF	TGTGCCAGCAGGACAGGGACGTTCGACTATGGCTACACCTTC
TRBV2	once	NA	TRBJ2-3	CASRQDSHTDTQYF	TGTGCCAGCAGGCAGGATTCCCACACAGATACGCAGTATTTT
TRBV9	NA	NA	TRBJ2-7	CASSGGEPTYEQYF	TGTGCCAGCAGCGGGGGGGAGCCTACCTACGAGCAGTACTTC
TRBV27	NA	TRBD1	TRBJ2-1	CASSDGTGSYNEQFF	TGTGCCAGCAGTGACGGGACAGGTTCCTACAATGAGCAGTTCTTC
TRBV5-4	NA	NA	TRBJ2-7	CASSPGRAYEQYF	TGTGCCAGCAGCCCAGGAAGAGCCTACGAGCAGTACTTC
TRBV19	NA	TRBD2	TRBJ2-5	CASRTGTRGEETQYF	TGTGCCAGTAGAACCGGGACTAGAGGGGAAGAGACCCAGTACTTC
TRBV4-2	NA	NA	TRBJ1-5	CASSQTSGTSPQHF	TGTGCCAGCAGCCAAACGTCCGGGACATCTCCCCAGCATTTT
TRBV5-1	NA	NA	TRBJ2-7	CASSLAAYSYEQYF	TGCGCCAGCAGCTTGGCCGCCTACTCCTACGAGCAGTACTTC
TRBV27	NA	TRBD2	TRBJ2-1	CASTVVGGLAGEVEQFF	TGTGCCAGCACTGTAGTTGGGGGACTAGCGGGAGAGGTAGAGCAGTTCTTC